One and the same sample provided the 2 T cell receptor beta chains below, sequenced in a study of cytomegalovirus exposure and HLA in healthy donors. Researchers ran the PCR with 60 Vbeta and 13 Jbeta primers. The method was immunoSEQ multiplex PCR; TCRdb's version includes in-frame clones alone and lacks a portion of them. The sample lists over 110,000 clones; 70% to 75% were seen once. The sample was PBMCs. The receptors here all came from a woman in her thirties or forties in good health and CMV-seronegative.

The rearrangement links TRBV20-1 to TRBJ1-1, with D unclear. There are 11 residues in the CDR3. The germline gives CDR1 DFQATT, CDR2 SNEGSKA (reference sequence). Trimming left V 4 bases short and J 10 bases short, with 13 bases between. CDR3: CSAIPTAGAFF. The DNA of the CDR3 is TGCAGTGCTATCCCGACGGCGGGAGCTTTCTTT.

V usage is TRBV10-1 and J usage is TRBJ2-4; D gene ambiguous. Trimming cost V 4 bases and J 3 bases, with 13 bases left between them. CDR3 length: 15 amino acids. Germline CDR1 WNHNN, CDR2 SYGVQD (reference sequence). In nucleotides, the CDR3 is TGCGCCAGCAGTGTCCTATCAGGTATCAAAAACATTCAGTACTTC. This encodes CASSVLSGIKNIQYF.